A single sample gave rise to the 10 T cell receptor beta chains below, sequenced in a study of T cells in Graves' hyperthyroidism and ophthalmopathy. TCR beta CDR3 regions were amplified from RNA transcripts. HTBI primers were used for first-round RT-PCR of the TCR CDR3. MiXCR, applied by TCRdb to the multiplex PCR reads, yields one record per CDR3 protein. Of 300,000 to 450,000 distinct CDR3 sequences listed, 13% are singletons. The material sequenced was blood. The receptors were gathered from a man in his thirties or forties with Graves' hyperthyroidism that later progressed to Graves' ophthalmopathy.

In this sample, this clonotype turned up a few times. This rearrangement joins TRBV20-1 to TRBJ2-7, with 8 positions matching TRBD1. The germline V gene has CDR1 DFQATT and CDR2 SNEGSKA (reference sequence). There are 13 residues in the CDR3. Losses at the gene ends were 3 bases for V and 2 bases for J; bases not matched to a gene: 3. DNA for the CDR3: TGCAGTGCTAGGGGACAGGTCCCCTACGAGCAGTACTTC. It translates to CSARGQVPYEQYF.

This clonotype was detected a few times. This chain links TRBV20-1 with TRBJ2-6; D remains unclear. Trimming shortened V by 3 bases and J by 4 bases, and 7 bases separated the two germline ends. The germline gives CDR1 DFQATT, CDR2 SNEGSKA (reference sequence). The CDR3 consists of 13 residues. The CDR3 region is CSAREPGANVLTF. The CDR3 DNA reads as TGCAGTGCTAGGGAACCCGGGGCCAACGTCCTGACTTTC.

This clonotype was observed a handful of times. The V gene is TRBV6-1, the J gene TRBJ2-7; 8 bases line up with TRBD1. The CDR3 is made up of 12 amino acids. After removal of 4 bases from V and 9 bases from J, the junction contained 5 bases not matched to a gene. Germline V gives CDR1 MNHNS, CDR2 SASEGT. CDR3 in amino acids: CASSAGGGGQYF. CDR3 DNA: TGTGCCAGCAGTGCAGGGGGCGGTGGGCAGTACTTC.

This clonotype occurred a few times. The rearrangement uses TRBV5-5 and TRBJ2-7; D unclear. The CDR3 spans 14 residues. The ends were cut back, 6 bases at V and 7 bases at J, with 20 bases in the middle. Per the germline V gene, CDR1 is SGHKS and CDR2 is YYEKEE (reference sequence). CDR3 sequence reads: CASTKTAATREQYF. The DNA for the CDR3 is TGTGCCAGCACCAAGACGGCGGCGACGAGGGAGCAGTACTTC. Full variable domain (missing parts from reference TRBV5-5 and TRBJ2-7): DAGVTQSPTHLIKTRGQQVTLRCSPISGHKSVSWYQQVLGQGPQFIFQYYEKEERGRGNFPDRFSARQFPNYSSELNVNALLLGDSALYLCASTKTAATREQYFGPGTRLTVT.

Ten or more counts support this clonotype. The gene calls are TRBV28 and TRBJ1-5, with D tentatively TRBD1 (6 bases). Germline V lookup: CDR1 MDHEN, CDR2 SYDVKM. V lost 3 bases and J lost 2, with 11 bases in between. There are 15 residues in the CDR3. The CDR3 DNA reads as TGTGCCAGCAGTTTGGGGGGGCCTCGCAATCAGCCCCAGCATTTT. Translation: CASSLGGPRNQPQHF.

Many counts were recorded for this clonotype. The chain uses TRBV12-3 or TRBV12-4 and TRBJ1-1, with D possibly being TRBD1 (5 bases). This CDR3 has 14 amino acids. V was shortened by 4 bases and J by 1 base, with 10 bases between the two germline ends. CDR3 DNA sequence: TGTGCCAGCAGTTACGCGACAGAGAACACTGAAGCTTTCTTT. Protein sequence: CASSYATENTEAFF.

This clonotype was seen many times. The chain employs TRBV28 and TRBJ1-5; TRBD1 is a possible D gene (6 bases). In germline, CDR1 is MDHEN, CDR2 SYDVKM. There are 13 residues in the CDR3. V was shortened by 7 bases and J by 7 bases, with 14 bases between the two germline ends. In nucleotides, the CDR3 is TGTGCCAGCACCTGGGGGGGGCGACAGCCCCAGCATTTT. Translation gives CASTWGGRQPQHF.

This clonotype was seen many times. V is TRBV28 and J is TRBJ2-7; 11 bases agree with TRBD1. After removal of 5 bases from V and 6 bases from J, the junction contained 9 bases not matched to a gene. Looked up from germline, CDR1 is MDHEN and CDR2 is SYDVKM. The CDR3 has 15 amino acids. CDR3: CASSAGTGGLSEQYF. The DNA for the CDR3 is TGTGCCAGCAGTGCCGGGACAGGGGGACTCTCCGAGCAGTACTTC.

In this sample, this clonotype turned up a few times. This chain connects TRBV7-9 to TRBJ1-4; possibly TRBD1 for D (5 bases). CDR1 is SEHNR, CDR2 FQNEAQ, per germline (reference sequence). V lost 3 bases, J lost 7 bases, and 12 bases lay in between. The CDR3 is 14 amino acids. CDR3 in amino acids: CASSLGGEGEKLFF. CDR3 DNA: TGTGCCAGCAGCTTGGGGGGTGAGGGTGAAAAACTGTTTTTT.

About this clonotype itself: The junction and the germline gene differ at one end; a read error may be behind it. The chain employs TRBV10-3 and TRBJ2-2; tentative D call: TRBD1 (6 bases). The CDR3 has 15 residues. The germline V gene has CDR1 ENHRY and CDR2 SYGVKD. The CDR3, as DNA: TGTGTCATCAGTGAGTCGTCAGGGGTCACCGGGGAGCTGTTTTTT. Its translation is CVISESSGVTGELFF.